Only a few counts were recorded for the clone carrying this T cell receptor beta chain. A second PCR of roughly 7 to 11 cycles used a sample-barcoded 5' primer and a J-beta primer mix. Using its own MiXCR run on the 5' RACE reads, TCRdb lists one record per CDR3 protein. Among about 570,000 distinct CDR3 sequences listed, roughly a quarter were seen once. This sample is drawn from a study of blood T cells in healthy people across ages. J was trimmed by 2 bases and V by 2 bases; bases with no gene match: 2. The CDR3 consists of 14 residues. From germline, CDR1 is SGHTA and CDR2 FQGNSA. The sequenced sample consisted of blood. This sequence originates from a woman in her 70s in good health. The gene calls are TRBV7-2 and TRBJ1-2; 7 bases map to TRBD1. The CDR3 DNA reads TGTGCCAGCAGCTTAATGGGACAGAACTATGGCTACACCTTC. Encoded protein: CASSLMGQNYGYTF.